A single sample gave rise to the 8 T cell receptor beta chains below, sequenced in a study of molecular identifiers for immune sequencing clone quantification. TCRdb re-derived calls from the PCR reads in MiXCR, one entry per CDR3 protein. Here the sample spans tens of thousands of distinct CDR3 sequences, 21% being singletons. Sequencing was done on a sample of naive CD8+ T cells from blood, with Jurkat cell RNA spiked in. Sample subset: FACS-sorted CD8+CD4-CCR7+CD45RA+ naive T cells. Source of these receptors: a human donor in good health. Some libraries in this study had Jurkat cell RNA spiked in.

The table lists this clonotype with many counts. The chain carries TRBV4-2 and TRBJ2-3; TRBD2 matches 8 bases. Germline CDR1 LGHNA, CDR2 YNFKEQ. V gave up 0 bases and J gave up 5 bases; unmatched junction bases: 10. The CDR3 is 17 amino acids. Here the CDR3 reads CASSQDYVSGSRDTQYF. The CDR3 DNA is TGTGCCAGCAGCCAAGATTATGTAAGCGGGAGCCGAGATACGCAGTATTTT.

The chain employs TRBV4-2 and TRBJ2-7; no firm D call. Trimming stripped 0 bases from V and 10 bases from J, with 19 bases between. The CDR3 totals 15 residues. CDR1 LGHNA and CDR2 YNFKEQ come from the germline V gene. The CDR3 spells CASSQDPGRSCEQYF. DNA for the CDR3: TGTGCCAGCAGCCAAGACCCCGGGCGGTCCTGCGAACAGTACTTC.

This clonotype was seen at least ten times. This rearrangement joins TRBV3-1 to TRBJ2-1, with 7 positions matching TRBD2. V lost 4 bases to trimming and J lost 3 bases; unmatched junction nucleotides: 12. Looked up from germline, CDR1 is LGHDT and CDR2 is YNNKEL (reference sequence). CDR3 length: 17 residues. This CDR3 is CASSPGTGTKLYNEQFF. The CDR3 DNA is TGTGCCAGCAGCCCGGGCACCGGGACTAAACTCTACAATGAGCAGTTCTTC.

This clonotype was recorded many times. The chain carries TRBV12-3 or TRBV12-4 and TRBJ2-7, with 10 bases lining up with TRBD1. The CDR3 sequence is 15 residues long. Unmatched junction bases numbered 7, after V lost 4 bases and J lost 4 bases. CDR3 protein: CASSSSGTGAYEQYF. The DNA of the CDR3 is TGTGCCAGCAGTTCATCCGGGACAGGGGCTTACGAGCAGTACTTC.

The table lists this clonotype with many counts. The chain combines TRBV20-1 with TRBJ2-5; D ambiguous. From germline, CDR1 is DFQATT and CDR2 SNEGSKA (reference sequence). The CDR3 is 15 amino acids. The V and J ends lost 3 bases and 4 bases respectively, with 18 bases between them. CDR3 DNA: TGCAGTGCTAGTTCCCCTTTGAGTGGTCGAGAGACCCAGTACTTC. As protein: CSASSPLSGRETQYF.

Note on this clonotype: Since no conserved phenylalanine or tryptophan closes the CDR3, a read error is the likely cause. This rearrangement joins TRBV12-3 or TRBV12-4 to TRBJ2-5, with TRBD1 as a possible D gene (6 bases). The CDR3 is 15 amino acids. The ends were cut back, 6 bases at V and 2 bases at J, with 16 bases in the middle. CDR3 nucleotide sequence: TGTGCCAGCAGCGGACAGCAGGGGTTTCAAGAGACCCAGTACCTC. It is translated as CASSGQQGFQETQYL.

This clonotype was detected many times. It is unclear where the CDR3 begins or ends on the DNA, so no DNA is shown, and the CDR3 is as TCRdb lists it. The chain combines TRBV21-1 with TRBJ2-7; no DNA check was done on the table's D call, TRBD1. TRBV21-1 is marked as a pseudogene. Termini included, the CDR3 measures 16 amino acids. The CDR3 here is CASSAPVGQGANEQYF.

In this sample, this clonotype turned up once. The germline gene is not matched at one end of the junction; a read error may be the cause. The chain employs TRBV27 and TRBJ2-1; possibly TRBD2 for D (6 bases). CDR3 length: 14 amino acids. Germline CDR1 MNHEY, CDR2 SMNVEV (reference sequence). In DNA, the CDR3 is TGTGCCAGCAGTTTCGGAGGGGCGGGTAATGAGCGGTTCTTC. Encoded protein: CASSFGGAGNERFF.